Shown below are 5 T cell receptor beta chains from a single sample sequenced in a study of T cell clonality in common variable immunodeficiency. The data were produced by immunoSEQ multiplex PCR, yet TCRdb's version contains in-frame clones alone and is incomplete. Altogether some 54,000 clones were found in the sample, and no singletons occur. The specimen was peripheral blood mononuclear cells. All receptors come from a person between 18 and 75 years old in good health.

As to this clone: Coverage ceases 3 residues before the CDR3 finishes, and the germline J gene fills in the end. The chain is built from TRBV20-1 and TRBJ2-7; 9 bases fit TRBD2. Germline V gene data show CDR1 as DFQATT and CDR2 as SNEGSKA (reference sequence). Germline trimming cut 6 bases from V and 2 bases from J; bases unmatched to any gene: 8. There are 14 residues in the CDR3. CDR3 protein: CSAVIAGAPYEQYF. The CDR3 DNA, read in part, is TGCAGTGCCGTAATAGCGGGGGCCCCCTACGAG.

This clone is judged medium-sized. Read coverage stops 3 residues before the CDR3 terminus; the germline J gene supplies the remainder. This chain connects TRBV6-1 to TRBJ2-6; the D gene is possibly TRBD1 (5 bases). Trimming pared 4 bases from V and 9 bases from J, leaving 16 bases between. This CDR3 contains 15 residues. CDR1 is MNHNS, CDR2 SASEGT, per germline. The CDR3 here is CASSVTGDSYNVLTF. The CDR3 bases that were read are TGTGCCAGCAGTGTGACTGGAGACAGCTACAACGTC.

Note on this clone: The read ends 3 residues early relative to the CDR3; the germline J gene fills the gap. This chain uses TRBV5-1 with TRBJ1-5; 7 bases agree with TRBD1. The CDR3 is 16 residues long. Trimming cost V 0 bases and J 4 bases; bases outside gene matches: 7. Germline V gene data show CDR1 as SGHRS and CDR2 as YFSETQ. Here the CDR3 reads CASSLGTGSRNQPQHF. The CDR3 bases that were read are TGCGCCAGCAGCTTGGGGACAGGTTCCCGAAATCAGCCC.

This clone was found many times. CDR3 bases read: TGTGCCAGCTCACCACTTTCAGGCCAAACCCCCAATGAG. Its translation: CASSPLSGQTPNE. The full CDR3 is CASSPLSGQTPNEQFF. The chain has TRBV18 and TRBJ2-1; D ambiguous. The DNA ends 3 residues before the CDR3 does, and the rest of the CDR3 is filled in from the germline J gene. The CDR3 runs 16 residues. V was clipped by 1 base and J by 6 bases, with 16 bases between them. The germline V gene encodes CDR1 KGHSH and CDR2 LQKENI.

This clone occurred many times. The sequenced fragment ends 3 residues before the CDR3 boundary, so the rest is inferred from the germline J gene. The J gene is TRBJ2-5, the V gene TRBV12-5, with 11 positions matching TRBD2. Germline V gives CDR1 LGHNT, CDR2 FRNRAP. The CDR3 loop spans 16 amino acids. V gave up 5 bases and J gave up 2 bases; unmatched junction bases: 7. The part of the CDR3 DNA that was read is TGTGCTAGTGGTCAAGGACTAGCGGGTCGTCAAGAGACC. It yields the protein CASGQGLAGRQET. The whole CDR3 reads CASGQGLAGRQETQYF.